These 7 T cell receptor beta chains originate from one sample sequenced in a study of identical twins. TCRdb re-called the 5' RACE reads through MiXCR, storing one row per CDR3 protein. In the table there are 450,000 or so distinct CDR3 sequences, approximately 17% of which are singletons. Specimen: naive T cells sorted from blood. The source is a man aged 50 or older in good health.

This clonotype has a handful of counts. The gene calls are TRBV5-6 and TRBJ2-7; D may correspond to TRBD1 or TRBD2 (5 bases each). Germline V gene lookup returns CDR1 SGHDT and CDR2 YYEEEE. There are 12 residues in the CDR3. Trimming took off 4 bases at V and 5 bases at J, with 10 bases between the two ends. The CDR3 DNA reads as TGTGCCAGCAGCCCAGGGACGAACGAGCAGTACTTC. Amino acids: CASSPGTNEQYF.

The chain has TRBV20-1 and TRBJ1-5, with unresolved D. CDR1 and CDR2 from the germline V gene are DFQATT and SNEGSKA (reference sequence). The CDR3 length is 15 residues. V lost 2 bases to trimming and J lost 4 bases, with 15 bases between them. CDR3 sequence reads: CSARFVRHPNQPQHF. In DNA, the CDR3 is TGCAGTGCTAGATTTGTTCGACACCCGAATCAGCCCCAGCATTTT.

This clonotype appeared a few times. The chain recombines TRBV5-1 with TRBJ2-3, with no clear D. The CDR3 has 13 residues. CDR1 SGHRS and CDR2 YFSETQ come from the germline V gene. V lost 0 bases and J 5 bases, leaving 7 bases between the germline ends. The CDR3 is CASSLEWRDTQYF. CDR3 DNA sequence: TGCGCCAGCAGCTTGGAATGGAGAGATACGCAGTATTTT. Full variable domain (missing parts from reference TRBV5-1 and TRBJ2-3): KAGVTQTPRYLIKTRGQQVTLSCSPISGHRSVSWYQQTPGQGLQFLFEYFSETQRNKGNFPGRFSGRQFSNSRSEMNVSTLELGDSALYLCASSLEWRDTQYFGPGTRLTVL.

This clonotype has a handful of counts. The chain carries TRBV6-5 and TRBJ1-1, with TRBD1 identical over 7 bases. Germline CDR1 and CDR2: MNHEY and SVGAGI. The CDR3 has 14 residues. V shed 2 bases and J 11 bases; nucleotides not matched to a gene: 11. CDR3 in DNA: TGTGCCAGCAGTTACACCGGGACAGCCAGTGGGGCTTTCTTT. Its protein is CASSYTGTASGAFF.

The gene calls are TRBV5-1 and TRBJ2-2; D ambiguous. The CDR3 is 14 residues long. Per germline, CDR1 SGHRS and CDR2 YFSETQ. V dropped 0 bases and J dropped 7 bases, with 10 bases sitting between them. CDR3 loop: CASSLVRQVGELFF. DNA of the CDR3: TGCGCCAGCAGCTTGGTACGGCAGGTCGGGGAGCTGTTTTTT.

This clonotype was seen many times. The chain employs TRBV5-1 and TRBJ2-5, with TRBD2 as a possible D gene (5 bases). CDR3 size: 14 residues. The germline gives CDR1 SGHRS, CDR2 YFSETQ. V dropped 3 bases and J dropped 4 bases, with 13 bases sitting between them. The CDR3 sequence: CASSYPSNGETQYF. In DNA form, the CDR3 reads TGCGCCAGCAGCTATCCTAGCAATGGAGAGACCCAGTACTTC. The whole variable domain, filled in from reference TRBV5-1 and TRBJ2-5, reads KAGVTQTPRYLIKTRGQQVTLSCSPISGHRSVSWYQQTPGQGLQFLFEYFSETQRNKGNFPGRFSGRQFSNSRSEMNVSTLELGDSALYLCASSYPSNGETQYFGPGTRLLVL.

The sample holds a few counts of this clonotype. The CDR3 sequence is CASNRLAGAYEQYF. DNA for the CDR3: TGTGCCAGCAACCGACTAGCGGGAGCCTACGAGCAGTACTTC. The rearrangement joins TRBV5-6 to TRBJ2-7, with 12 bases identical to TRBD2. V trimming: 6 bases; J trimming: 2 bases; junction bases outside the gene matches: 3. CDR3 length: 14 amino acids. CDR1 is SGHDT, CDR2 YYEEEE, per germline.